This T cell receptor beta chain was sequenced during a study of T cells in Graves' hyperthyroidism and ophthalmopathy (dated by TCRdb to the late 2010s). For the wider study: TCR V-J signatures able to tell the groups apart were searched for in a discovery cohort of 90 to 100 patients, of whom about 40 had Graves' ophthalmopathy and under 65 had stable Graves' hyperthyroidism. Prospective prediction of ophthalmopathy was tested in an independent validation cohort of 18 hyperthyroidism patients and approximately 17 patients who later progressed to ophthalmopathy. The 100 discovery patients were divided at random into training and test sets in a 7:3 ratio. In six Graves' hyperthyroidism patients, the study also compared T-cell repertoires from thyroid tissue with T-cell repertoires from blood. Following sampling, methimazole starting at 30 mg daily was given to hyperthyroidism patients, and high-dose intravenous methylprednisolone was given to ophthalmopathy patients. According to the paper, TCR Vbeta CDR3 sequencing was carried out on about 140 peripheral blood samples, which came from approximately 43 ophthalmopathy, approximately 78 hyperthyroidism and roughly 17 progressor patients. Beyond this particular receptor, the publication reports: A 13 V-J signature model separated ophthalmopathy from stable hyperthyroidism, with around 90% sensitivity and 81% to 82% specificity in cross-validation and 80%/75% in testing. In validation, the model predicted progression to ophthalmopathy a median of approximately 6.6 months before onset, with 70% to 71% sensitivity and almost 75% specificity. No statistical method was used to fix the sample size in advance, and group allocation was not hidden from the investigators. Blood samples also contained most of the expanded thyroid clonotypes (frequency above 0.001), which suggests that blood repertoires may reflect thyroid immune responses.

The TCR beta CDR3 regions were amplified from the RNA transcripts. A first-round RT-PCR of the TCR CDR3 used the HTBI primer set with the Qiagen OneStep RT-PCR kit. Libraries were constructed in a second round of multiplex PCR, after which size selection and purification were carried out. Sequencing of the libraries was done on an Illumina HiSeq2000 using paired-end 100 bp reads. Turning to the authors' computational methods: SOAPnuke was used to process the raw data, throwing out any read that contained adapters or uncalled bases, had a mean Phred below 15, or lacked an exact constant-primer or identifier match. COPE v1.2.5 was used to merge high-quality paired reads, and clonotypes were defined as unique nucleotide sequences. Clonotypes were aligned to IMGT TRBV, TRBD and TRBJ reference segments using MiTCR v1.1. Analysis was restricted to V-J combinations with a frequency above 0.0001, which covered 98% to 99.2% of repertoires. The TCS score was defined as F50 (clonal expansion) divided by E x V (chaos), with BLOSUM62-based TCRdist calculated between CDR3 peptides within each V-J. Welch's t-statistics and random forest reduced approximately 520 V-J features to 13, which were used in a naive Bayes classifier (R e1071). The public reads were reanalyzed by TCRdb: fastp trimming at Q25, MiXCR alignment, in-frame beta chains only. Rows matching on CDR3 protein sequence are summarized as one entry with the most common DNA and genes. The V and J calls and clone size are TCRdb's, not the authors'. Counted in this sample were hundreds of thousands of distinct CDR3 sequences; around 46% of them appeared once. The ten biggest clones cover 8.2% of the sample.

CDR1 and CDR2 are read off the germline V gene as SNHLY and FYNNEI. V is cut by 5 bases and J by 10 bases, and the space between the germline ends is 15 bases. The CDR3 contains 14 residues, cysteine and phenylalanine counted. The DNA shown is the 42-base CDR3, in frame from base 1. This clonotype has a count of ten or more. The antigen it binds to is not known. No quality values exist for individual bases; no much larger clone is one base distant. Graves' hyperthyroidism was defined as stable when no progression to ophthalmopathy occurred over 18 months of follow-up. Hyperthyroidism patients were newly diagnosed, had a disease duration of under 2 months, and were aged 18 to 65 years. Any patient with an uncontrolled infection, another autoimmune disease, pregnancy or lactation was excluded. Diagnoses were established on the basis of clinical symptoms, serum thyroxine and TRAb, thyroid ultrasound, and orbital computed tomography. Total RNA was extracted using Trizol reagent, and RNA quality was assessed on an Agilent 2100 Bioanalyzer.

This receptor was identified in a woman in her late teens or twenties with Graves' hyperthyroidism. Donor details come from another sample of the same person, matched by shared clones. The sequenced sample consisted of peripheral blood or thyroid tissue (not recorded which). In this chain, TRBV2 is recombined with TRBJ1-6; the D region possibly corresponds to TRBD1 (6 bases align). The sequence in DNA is TGTGCCAGCAGTCAACAGGGAAGTTACTCACCCCTCCACTTT. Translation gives CASSQQGSYSPLHF.